Listed below are T cell receptor beta chains from one sample, sequenced in a study of CD8 T cells in Susac syndrome. TCRdb passed the immunoSEQ multiplex PCR reads through MiXCR, listing each CDR3 protein once. The table lists around 300,000 distinct CDR3 sequences, around nine tenths of them singletons. The material sequenced was CD8+ T cells from PBMCs. The receptors here all came from a human donor with multiple sclerosis. The CDR3 runs from the conserved cysteine through the conserved F or W. The D gene is left open where the match is weak. Not all rows give a size; the values are once, few, many and, for expanded clones, a class.

V: TRBV12-3/TRBV12-4
size: .
length: 14
D: TRBD1
J: TRBJ1-4
DNA: TGTGCCAGCCGCTCTTCCAGGGGGGATGAAAAACTGTTTTTT
CDR3: CASRSSRGDEKLFF

V: TRBV4-3
size: .
length: 16
D: .
J: TRBJ2-2
DNA: TGCGCCAGCAGCCAAGATTGGGGGCTATCTTTCGGGGAGCTGTTTTTT
CDR3: CASSQDWGLSFGELFF

V: TRBV11-3
size: .
length: 16
D: TRBD2
J: TRBJ2-7
DNA: TGTGCCAGCAGCCAAACGACTAGCGGGAGGGCCGGCGAGCAGTACTTC
CDR3: CASSQTTSGRAGEQYF

V: TRBV28
size: once
length: 14
D: .
J: TRBJ1-2
DNA: TGTGCCAGCAGTTTCTATTGGAGTGGGGATGGCTACACCTTC
CDR3: CASSFYWSGDGYTF

V: TRBV28
size: .
length: 16
D: TRBD1
J: TRBJ1-2
DNA: TGTGCCAGCAGCCCAAGGGACAGGGCGTTCAACTATGGCTACACCTTC
CDR3: CASSPRDRAFNYGYTF

V: TRBV28
size: .
length: 12
D: .
J: TRBJ1-1
DNA: TGTGCCAGCAAACGACCGAACACTGAAGCTTTCTTT
CDR3: CASKRPNTEAFF

V: TRBV29-1
size: .
length: 15
D: TRBD1
J: TRBJ2-2
DNA: TGCAGCGCCTCGGGACAGGGGCGGAACACCGGGGAGCTGTTTTTT
CDR3: CSASGQGRNTGELFF

V: TRBV5-1
size: .
length: 14
D: TRBD1
J: TRBJ2-1
DNA: TGCGCCAGCAGCTTGGGTCAGGGGGCCAATGAGCAGTTCTTC
CDR3: CASSLGQGANEQFF

V: TRBV6-2/TRBV6-3
size: .
length: 13
D: .
J: TRBJ2-1
DNA: TGTGCCAGCAGTTATTCCTCTAACAATGAGCAGTTCTTC
CDR3: CASSYSSNNEQFF

V: TRBV7-9
size: .
length: 15
D: .
J: TRBJ1-1
DNA: TGTGCCAGCAGCTTAGATGCCTCAATGAACACTGAAGCTTTCTTT
CDR3: CASSLDASMNTEAFF

V: TRBV7-6
size: .
length: 17
D: .
J: TRBJ1-4
DNA: TGTGCCAGCAGCCGTCTCGAATCATGGTCAACTAATGAAAAACTGTTTTTT
CDR3: CASSRLESWSTNEKLFF

V: TRBV4-2
size: .
length: 16
D: .
J: TRBJ2-3
DNA: TGTGCCAGCAGCCAAGATTGGTCTACAGGCCCAGATACGCAGTATTTT
CDR3: CASSQDWSTGPDTQYF

V: TRBV6-2/TRBV6-3
size: .
length: 15
D: .
J: TRBJ2-3
DNA: TGTGCCAGCACGGAGAGCTGGCCCCAGGGAGATACGCAGTATTTT
CDR3: CASTESWPQGDTQYF

V: TRBV28
size: .
length: 15
D: .
J: TRBJ2-2
DNA: TGTGCCAGCAGTTTTCGCGATTTGAACACCGGGGAGCTGTTTTTT
CDR3: CASSFRDLNTGELFF

V: TRBV6-2/TRBV6-3
size: .
length: 17
D: TRBD1
J: TRBJ2-2
DNA: TGTGCCAGCAGTTATTCTTCGACAGGGCTTGACACCGGGGAGCTGTTTTTT
CDR3: CASSYSSTGLDTGELFF

V: TRBV21-1
size: once
length: 16
D: .
J: TRBJ2-2
DNA: TGTGCCAGCAGCTCCCTCGGGGGGCGTAGGAACGGGGAGCTGTTTTTT
CDR3: CASSSLGGRRNGELFF

V: TRBV6-5
size: .
length: 13
D: .
J: TRBJ2-2
DNA: TGTGCCAGCACCAAGCTAGGCACCGGGGAGCTGTTTTTT
CDR3: CASTKLGTGELFF

V: TRBV12-3/TRBV12-4
size: few
length: 12
D: .
J: TRBJ2-7
DNA: TGTGCCAGCAGTTCCCCCAACTACGAGCAGTACTTC
CDR3: CASSSPNYEQYF

V: TRBV27
size: .
length: 14
D: TRBD1
J: TRBJ2-7
DNA: TGTGCCAGCAGTAGACAGGGGGGGGGCTACGAGCAGTACTTC
CDR3: CASSRQGGGYEQYF

V: TRBV20-1
size: .
length: 16
D: TRBD2
J: TRBJ2-3
DNA: TGCAGTGCTAGAGATATCCAGCGGGGGGATGGAGATACGCAGTATTTT
CDR3: CSARDIQRGDGDTQYF

V: TRBV27
size: .
length: 14
D: .
J: TRBJ2-7
DNA: TGTGCCAGCAGTTTAAACCCTATAAGGGGAGAGCAGTACTTC
CDR3: CASSLNPIRGEQYF

V: TRBV20-1
size: .
length: 15
D: .
J: TRBJ2-1
DNA: TGCAGTGCTCGTGACAGGAGGGGGGTCTACAATGAGCAGTTCTTC
CDR3: CSARDRRGVYNEQFF

V: TRBV27
size: .
length: 17
D: .
J: TRBJ1-6
DNA: TGTGCCAGCAGTCCCTCCCCCTACGGACAGACAAATTCACCCCTCCACTTT
CDR3: CASSPSPYGQTNSPLHF

V: TRBV27
size: .
length: 12
D: TRBD1
J: TRBJ1-2
DNA: TGTGCCAGCAGTCTGGGACAGGGTGGCTACACCTTC
CDR3: CASSLGQGGYTF

V: TRBV7-8
size: .
length: 16
D: .
J: TRBJ2-1
DNA: TGTGCCAGCAGCTTAGCCCTTAATCAGGGTAGCAATGAGCAGTTCTTC
CDR3: CASSLALNQGSNEQFF

V: TRBV2
size: .
length: 18
D: TRBD2
J: TRBJ2-1
DNA: TGTGCCAGCAGTGAGGGGACTAGCGGCACAGGCTTCGATCTCGAGCAGTTCTTC
CDR3: CASSEGTSGTGFDLEQFF

V: TRBV4-1
size: .
length: 15
D: .
J: TRBJ1-5
DNA: TGCGCCAGCAGCCAAGATATGGTGAGCAATCAGCCCCAGCATTTT
CDR3: CASSQDMVSNQPQHF

V: TRBV12-3/TRBV12-4
size: .
length: 15
D: TRBD2
J: TRBJ2-7
DNA: TGTGCCAGCAGTGACCGACTAGCGGGCCTCTACGAGCAGTACTTC
CDR3: CASSDRLAGLYEQYF

V: TRBV5-1
size: .
length: 14
D: TRBD1
J: TRBJ1-2
DNA: TGCGCCAGCAGCCCATATAGGACAGGGGGCAGCTACACCTTC
CDR3: CASSPYRTGGSYTF

V: TRBV2
size: .
length: 19
D: TRBD2
J: TRBJ2-6
DNA: TGTGCCAGCAGTGAACCCAGGAGCGGGGAAAACTCTGGGGCCAACGTCCTGACTTTC
CDR3: CASSEPRSGENSGANVLTF

V: TRBV28
size: .
length: 12
D: .
J: TRBJ2-1
DNA: TGTGCCAGCAGTCCAGGGGCCAATGAGCGTTTCTTC
CDR3: CASSPGANERFF

V: TRBV6-2/TRBV6-3
size: .
length: 18
D: TRBD2
J: TRBJ2-3
DNA: TGTGCCAGCAGTTACCTATACACTAGCGGGATTTACCCAGATACGCAGTATTTT
CDR3: CASSYLYTSGIYPDTQYF

V: TRBV13
size: few
length: 14
D: TRBD2
J: TRBJ2-7
DNA: TGTGCCAGCAGCTTAAGCGGGAGCCCCTACGAGCAGTACTTC
CDR3: CASSLSGSPYEQYF

V: TRBV12-3/TRBV12-4
size: .
length: 16
D: TRBD2
J: TRBJ2-3
DNA: TGTGCCAGCAGCGAGCCCCTAGCGGGGGACACAGATACGCAGTATTTT
CDR3: CASSEPLAGDTDTQYF

V: TRBV10-3
size: once
length: 15
D: TRBD2
J: TRBJ2-2
DNA: TGTGCCGTGAGCGGGGGGCCGACGAACACCGGGGAGCTGTTTTTT
CDR3: CAVSGGPTNTGELFF

V: TRBV5-1
size: .
length: 14
D: .
J: TRBJ2-1
DNA: TGCGCCAGCAGCTTGGCATACGGGTTCAATGAGCAGTTCTTC
CDR3: CASSLAYGFNEQFF

V: TRBV28
size: .
length: 18
D: .
J: TRBJ2-7
DNA: TGTGCCAGCAGTTTAGGTCCTAGGTTCAGACATGGCTCCTACGAGCAGTACTTC
CDR3: CASSLGPRFRHGSYEQYF

V: TRBV4-3
size: .
length: 15
D: .
J: TRBJ1-5
DNA: TGCGCCAGCAGCCAAGATCGAGTTACCAATCAGCCCCAGCATTTT
CDR3: CASSQDRVTNQPQHF

V: TRBV9
size: .
length: 14
D: .
J: TRBJ2-7
DNA: TGTGCCAGCAGCCCCGTCGGAGGGGCTTACGAGCAGTACTTC
CDR3: CASSPVGGAYEQYF

V: TRBV14
size: .
length: 14
D: TRBD1
J: TRBJ2-2
DNA: TGTGCCAGCAGACTTACAGGGGAGATCGGGGAGCTGTTTTTT
CDR3: CASRLTGEIGELFF

V: TRBV21-1
size: .
length: 13
D: .
J: TRBJ2-3
DNA: TGTGCCAGCTGGGAGGGGAAACCAGATACGCAGTATTTT
CDR3: CASWEGKPDTQYF